This TCR beta chain was retrieved from a study of CD8 T cells in Susac syndrome. This CDR3 region has 15 residues. Germline assignment: CDR1 SGHTA and CDR2 FQGTGA. Trimming removed 0 bases at V and 5 bases at J, with 13 bases between. cDNA came from around 0.5 to 1 ug RNA primed by random hexamers. A single record per CDR3 protein comes from TCRdb applying MiXCR to the immunoSEQ multiplex PCR reads. The data contain over 200,000 distinct CDR3 sequences, roughly 94% of them seen just once; the ten biggest clones take up approximately 0.081%. Sequencing was performed on CD4+ T cells from PBMCs. V is TRBV7-3 and J is TRBJ2-5; no definite D call. The receptor was derived from a human donor with multiple sclerosis. The chain's CDR3 is CASSLTLGLGETQYF. CDR3 DNA sequence: TGTGCCAGCAGCTTAACGTTGGGCTTGGGGGAGACCCAGTACTTC.